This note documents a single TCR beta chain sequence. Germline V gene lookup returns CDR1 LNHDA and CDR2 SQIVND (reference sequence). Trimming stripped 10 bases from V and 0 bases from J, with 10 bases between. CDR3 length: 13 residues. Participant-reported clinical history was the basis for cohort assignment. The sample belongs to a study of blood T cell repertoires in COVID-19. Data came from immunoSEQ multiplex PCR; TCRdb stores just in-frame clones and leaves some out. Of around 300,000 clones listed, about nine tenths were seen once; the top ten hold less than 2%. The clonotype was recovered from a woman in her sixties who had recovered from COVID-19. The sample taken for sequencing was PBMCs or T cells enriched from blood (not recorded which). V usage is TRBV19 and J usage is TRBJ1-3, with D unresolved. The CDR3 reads CATIPSSGNTIYF. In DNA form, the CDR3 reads TGTGCCACAATTCCCAGCTCTGGAAACACCATATATTTT.